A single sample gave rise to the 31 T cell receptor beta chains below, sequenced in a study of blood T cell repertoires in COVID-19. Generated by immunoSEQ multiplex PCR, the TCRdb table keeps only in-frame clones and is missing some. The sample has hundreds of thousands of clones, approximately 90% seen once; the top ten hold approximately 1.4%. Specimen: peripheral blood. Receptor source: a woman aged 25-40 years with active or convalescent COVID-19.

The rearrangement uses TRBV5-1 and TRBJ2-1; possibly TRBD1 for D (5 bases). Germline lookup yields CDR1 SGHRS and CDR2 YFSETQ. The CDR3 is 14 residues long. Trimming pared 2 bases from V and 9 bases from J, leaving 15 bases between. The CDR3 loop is CASSFARATSEQFF. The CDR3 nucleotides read TGCGCCAGCAGCTTTGCCAGGGCCACTTCTGAGCAGTTCTTC.

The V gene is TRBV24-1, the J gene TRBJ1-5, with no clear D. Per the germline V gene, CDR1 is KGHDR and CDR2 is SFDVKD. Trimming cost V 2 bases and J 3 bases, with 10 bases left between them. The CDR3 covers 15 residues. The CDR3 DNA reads TGTGCCACCAGTGATTCGAAGAGTCCCAATCAGCCCCAGCATTTT. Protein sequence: CATSDSKSPNQPQHF.

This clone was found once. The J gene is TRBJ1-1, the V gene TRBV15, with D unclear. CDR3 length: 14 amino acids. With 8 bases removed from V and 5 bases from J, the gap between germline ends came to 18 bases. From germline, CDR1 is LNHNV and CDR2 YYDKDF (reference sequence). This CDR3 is CATATTGVRTEAFF. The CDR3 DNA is TGTGCCACCGCCACAACGGGAGTGAGGACTGAAGCTTTCTTT.

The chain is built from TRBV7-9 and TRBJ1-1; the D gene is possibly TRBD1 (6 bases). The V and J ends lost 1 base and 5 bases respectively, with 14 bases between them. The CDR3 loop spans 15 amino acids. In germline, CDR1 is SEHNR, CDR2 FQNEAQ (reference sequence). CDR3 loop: CASSLVSPGDTEAFF. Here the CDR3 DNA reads TGTGCCAGCAGCTTAGTTTCGCCAGGGGATACTGAAGCTTTCTTT.

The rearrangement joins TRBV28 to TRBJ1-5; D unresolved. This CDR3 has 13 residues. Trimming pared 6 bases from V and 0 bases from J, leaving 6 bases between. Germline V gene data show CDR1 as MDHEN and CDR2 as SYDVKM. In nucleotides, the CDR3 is TGTGCCAGCAGCGACTATAGCAATCAGCCCCAGCATTTT. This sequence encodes CASSDYSNQPQHF.

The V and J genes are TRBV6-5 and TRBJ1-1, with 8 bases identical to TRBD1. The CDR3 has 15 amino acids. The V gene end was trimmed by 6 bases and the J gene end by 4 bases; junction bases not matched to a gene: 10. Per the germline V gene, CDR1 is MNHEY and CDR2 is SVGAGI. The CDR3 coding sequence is TGTGCCAGCAGAGTGGAGACAGGGGCGTTCACTGAAGCTTTCTTT. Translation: CASRVETGAFTEAFF.

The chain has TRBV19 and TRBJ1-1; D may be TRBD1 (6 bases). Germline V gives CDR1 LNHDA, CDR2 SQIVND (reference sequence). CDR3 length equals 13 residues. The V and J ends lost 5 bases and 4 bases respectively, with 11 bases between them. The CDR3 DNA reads TGTGCCAGTAGTTACAGGGCTGGCACTGAAGCTTTCTTT. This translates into CASSYRAGTEAFF.

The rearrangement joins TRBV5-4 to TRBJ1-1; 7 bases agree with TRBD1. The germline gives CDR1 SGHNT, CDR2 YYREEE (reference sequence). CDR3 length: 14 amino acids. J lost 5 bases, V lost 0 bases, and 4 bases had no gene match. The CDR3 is CASSLDRGKTEAFF. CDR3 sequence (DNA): TGTGCCAGCAGCTTGGACAGGGGTAAAACTGAAGCTTTCTTT.

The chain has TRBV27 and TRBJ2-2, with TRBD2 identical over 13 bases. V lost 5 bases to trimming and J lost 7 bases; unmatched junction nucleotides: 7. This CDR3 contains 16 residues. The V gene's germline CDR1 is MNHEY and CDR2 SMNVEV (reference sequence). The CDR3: CASSLRGLAGFGELFF. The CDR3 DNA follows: TGTGCCAGCAGTCTAAGGGGACTAGCGGGGTTCGGGGAGCTGTTTTTT.

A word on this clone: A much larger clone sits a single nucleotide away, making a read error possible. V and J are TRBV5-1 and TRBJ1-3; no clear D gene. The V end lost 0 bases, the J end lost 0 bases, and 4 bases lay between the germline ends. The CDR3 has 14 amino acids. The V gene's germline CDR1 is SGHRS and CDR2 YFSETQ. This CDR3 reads CASSLGLSGNTIYF. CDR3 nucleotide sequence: TGCGCCAGCAGCTTGGGACTCTCTGGAAACACCATATATTTT.

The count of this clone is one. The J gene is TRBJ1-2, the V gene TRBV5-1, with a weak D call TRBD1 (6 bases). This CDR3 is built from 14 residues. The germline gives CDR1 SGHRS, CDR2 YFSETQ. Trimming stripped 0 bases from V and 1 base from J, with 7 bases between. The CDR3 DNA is TGCGCCAGCAGCTTGGTGGACAGTAACTATGGCTACACCTTC. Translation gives CASSLVDSNYGYTF.

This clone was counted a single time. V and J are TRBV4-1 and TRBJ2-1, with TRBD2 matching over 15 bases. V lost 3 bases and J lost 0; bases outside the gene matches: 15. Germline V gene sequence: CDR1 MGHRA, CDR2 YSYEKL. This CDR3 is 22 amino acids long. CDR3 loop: CASSQRTSGGAVGISSYNEQFF. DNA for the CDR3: TGCGCCAGCAGCCAGAGGACTAGCGGGGGGGCAGTGGGAATTAGCTCCTACAATGAGCAGTTCTTC.

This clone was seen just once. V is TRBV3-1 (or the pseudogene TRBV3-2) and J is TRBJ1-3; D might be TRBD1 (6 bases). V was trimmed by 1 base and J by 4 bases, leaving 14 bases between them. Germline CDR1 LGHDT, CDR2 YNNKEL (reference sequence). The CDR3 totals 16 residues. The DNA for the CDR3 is TGTGCCAGCAGCCAAGGGGCAGGGGTCGGCGGAAACACCATATATTTT. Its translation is CASSQGAGVGGNTIYF.

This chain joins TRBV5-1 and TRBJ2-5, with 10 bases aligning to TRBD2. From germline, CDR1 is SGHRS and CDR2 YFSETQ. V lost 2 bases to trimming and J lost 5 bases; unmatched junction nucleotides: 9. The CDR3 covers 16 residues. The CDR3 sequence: CASSLSGRALRETQYF. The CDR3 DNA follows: TGCGCCAGCAGCTTAAGCGGGAGGGCCTTAAGGGAGACCCAGTACTTC.

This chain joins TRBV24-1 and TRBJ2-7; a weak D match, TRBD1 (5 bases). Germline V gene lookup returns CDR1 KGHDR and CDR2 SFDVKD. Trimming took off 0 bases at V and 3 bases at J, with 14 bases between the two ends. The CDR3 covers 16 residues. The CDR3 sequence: CATSDLLHTGCYEQYF. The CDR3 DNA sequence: TGTGCCACCAGTGATTTGCTCCACACAGGTTGCTACGAGCAGTACTTC.

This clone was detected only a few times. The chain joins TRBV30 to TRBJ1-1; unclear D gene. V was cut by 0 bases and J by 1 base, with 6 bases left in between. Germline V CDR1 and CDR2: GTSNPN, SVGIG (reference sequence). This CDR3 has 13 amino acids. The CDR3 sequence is CAWSVHGNTEAFF. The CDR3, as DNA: TGTGCCTGGAGTGTACATGGGAACACTGAAGCTTTCTTT.

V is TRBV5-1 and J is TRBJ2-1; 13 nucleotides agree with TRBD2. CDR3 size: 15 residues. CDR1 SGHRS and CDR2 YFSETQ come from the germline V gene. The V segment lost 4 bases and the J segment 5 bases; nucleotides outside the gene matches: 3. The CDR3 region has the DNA TGCGCCAGCAGCGCGGGACTAGCGGGAAACAATGAGCAGTTCTTC. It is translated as CASSAGLAGNNEQFF. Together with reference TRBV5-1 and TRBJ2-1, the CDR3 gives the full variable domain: KAGVTQTPRYLIKTRGQQVTLSCSPISGHRSVSWYQQTPGQGLQFLFEYFSETQRNKGNFPGRFSGRQFSNSRSEMNVSTLELGDSALYLCASSAGLAGNNEQFFGPGTRLTVL.

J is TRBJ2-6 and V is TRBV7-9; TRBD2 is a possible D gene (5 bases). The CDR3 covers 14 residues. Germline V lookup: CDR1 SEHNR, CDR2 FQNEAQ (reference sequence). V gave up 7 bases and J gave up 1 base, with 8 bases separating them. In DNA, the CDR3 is TGTGCCAGCACCAAGCGGTCTGGGGCCAACGTCCTGACTTTC. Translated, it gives CASTKRSGANVLTF.

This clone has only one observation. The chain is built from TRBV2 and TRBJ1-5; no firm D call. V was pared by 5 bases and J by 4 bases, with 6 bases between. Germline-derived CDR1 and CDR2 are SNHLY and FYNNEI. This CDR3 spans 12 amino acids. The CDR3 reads CASSYYNQPQHF. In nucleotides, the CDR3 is TGTGCCAGCAGTTACTATAATCAGCCCCAGCATTTT.

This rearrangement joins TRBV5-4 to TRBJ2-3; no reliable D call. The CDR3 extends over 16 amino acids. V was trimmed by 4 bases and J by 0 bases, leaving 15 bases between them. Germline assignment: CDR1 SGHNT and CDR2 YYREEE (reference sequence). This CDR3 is CASSPLGASSTDTQYF. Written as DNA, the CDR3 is TGTGCCAGCAGCCCCCTGGGCGCGAGTAGCACAGATACGCAGTATTTT.

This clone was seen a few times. The chain's CDR3 is CSVEGGIGSSGNTIYF. Written as DNA, the CDR3 is TGCAGCGTTGAAGGAGGCATAGGGAGCTCTGGAAACACCATATATTTT. This chain uses TRBV29-1 with TRBJ1-3; D not resolved. The CDR3 length is 16 residues. The ends were cut back, 1 base at V and 0 bases at J, with 13 bases in the middle. Germline CDR1 and CDR2: SQVTM and ANQGSEA.

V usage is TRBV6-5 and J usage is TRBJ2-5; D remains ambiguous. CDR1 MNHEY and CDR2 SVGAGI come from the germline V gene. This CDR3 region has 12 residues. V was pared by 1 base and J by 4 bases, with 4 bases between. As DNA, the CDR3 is TGTGCCAGCAGTTACTTCGGAGAGACCCAGTACTTC. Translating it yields CASSYFGETQYF.

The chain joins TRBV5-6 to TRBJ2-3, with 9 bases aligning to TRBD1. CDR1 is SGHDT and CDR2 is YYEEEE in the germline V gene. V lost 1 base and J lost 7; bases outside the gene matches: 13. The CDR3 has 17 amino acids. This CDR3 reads CASSLQDPGQGLYTQYF. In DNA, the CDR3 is TGTGCCAGCAGCTTGCAAGATCCCGGACAGGGGTTATATACGCAGTATTTT.

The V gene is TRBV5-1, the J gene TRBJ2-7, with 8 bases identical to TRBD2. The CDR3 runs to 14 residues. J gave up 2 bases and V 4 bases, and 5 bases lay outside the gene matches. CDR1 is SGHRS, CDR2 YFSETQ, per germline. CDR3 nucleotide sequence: TGCGCCAGCAGCGGAACTAGCGGAACCTACGAGCAGTACTTC. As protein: CASSGTSGTYEQYF.

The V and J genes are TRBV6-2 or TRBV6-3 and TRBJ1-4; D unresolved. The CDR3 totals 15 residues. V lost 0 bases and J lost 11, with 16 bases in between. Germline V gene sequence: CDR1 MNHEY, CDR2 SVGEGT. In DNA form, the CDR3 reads TGTGCCAGCAGTTACTCGACGAGCGGCTTAGGGAAACTGTTTTTT. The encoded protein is CASSYSTSGLGKLFF.

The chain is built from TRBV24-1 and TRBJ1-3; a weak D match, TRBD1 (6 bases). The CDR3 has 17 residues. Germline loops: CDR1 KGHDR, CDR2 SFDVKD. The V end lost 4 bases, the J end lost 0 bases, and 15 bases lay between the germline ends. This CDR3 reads CATSDSQDRFSGNTIYF. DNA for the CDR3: TGTGCCACCAGTGACTCTCAGGACAGATTCTCTGGAAACACCATATATTTT.

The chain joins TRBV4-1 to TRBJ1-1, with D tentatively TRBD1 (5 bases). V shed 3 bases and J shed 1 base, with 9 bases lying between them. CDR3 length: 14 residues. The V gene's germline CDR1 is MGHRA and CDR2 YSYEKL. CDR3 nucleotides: TGCGCCAGCAGCCACGGACACTCGAACACTGAAGCTTTCTTT. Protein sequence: CASSHGHSNTEAFF.

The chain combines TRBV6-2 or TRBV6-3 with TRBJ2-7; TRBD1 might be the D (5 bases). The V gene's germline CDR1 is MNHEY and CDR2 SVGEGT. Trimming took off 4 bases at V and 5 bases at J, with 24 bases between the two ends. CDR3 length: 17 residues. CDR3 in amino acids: CASSSPSKVFRVDEQYF. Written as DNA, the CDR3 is TGTGCCAGCAGTTCGCCTTCCAAAGTTTTCAGGGTGGACGAGCAGTACTTC.

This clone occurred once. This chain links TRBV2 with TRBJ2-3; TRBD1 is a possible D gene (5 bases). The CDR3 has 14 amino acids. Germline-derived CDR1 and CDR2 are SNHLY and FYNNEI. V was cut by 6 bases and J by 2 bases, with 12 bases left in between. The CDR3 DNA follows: TGTGCCAGCAGGTCCAGGGTTACCACAGATACGCAGTATTTT. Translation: CASRSRVTTDTQYF.

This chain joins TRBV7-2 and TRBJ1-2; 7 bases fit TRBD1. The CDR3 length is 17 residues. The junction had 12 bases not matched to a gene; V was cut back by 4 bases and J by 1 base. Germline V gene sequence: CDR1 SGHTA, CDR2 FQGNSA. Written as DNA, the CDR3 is TGTGCCAGCAGCTCCAATGAGGGGGCTGGGATTAACTATGGCTACACCTTC. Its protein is CASSSNEGAGINYGYTF.

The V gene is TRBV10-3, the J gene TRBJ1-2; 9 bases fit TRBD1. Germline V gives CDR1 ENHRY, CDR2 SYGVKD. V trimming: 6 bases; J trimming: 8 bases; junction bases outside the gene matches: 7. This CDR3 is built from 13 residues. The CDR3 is CAISLGQGHGYTF. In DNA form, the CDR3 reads TGTGCCATCAGCCTGGGACAGGGCCACGGCTACACCTTC.